One sample yielded the 23 T cell receptor beta chains listed below, sequenced in a study of T cell responses to AZD1222 COVID-19 vaccine. TCRdb's table, derived via immunoSEQ multiplex PCR, lists solely in-frame clones and lacks some. The sample includes 150,000 or so clones, roughly 92% seen only once; the top ten take 2.6%. The source was peripheral blood, collected on day 0 of AZD1222 vaccination. The receptors derive from an adult in good health.

V and J are TRBV21-1 and TRBJ1-2. TRBV21-1 is labeled a pseudogene. The CDR3 spans 18 residues. The CDR3 reads CASSKCWTEPLVNYGYTF. The CDR3 DNA follows: TGTGCCAGCAGCAAATGTTGGACTGAACCCCTCGTGAACTATGGCTACACCTTC.

V and J are TRBV11-2 and TRBJ2-5; perhaps TRBD2 as D (5 bases). CDR1 SGHAT and CDR2 FQNNGV come from the germline V gene. The CDR3 has 15 residues. V was pared by 5 bases and J by 3 bases, with 16 bases between. As DNA, the CDR3 is TGTGCCAGCAGCAGAACTAGTGAGCCTAAAGAGACCCAGTACTTC. Translating gives CASSRTSEPKETQYF.

This clone was seen only a few times. The gene calls are TRBV3-1 (or the pseudogene TRBV3-2) and TRBJ2-1, with a possible D match to TRBD2 (6 bases). V was trimmed by 4 bases and J by 0 bases, leaving 16 bases between them. Germline CDR1 LGHDT, CDR2 YNNKEL (reference sequence). The CDR3 is 17 residues long. The CDR3 protein is CASSPRDSLTSYNEQFF. The DNA of the CDR3 is TGTGCCAGCAGCCCTCGGGACTCCTTAACCTCCTACAATGAGCAGTTCTTC.

This chain uses TRBV5-4 with TRBJ1-1; TRBD1 is a possible D gene (6 bases). Germline V gene lookup returns CDR1 SGHNT and CDR2 YYREEE (reference sequence). This CDR3 is 15 amino acids long. V was shortened by 2 bases and J by 1 base, with 12 bases between the two germline ends. The CDR3 DNA follows: TGTGCCAGCAGCTTCGCAGGGGTTCCGAACACTGAAGCTTTCTTT. Residues: CASSFAGVPNTEAFF.

V gene TRBV2 combines with J gene TRBJ1-1; TRBD1 is a possible D gene (5 bases). The CDR3 is made up of 14 amino acids. CDR1 is SNHLY, CDR2 FYNNEI, per germline. V was shortened by 8 bases and J by 0 bases, with 13 bases between the two germline ends. The CDR3 here is CASGREGLNTEAFF. In DNA, the CDR3 is TGTGCCAGCGGTCGAGAGGGACTGAACACTGAAGCTTTCTTT. The complete variable domain, with remaining parts taken from reference TRBV2 and TRBJ1-1, reads EPEVTQTPSHQVTQMGQEVILRCVPISNHLYFYWYRQILGQKVEFLVSFYNNEISEKSEIFDDQFSVERPDGSNFTLKIRSTKLEDSAMYFCASGREGLNTEAFFGQGTRLTVV.

The chain uses TRBV29-1 and TRBJ2-1; TRBD2 matches 11 bases. Trimming took 4 bases from V and 1 from J; bases not matched to a gene: 6. This CDR3 contains 16 residues. Germline V CDR1 and CDR2: SQVTM, ANQGSEA. In DNA form, the CDR3 reads TGCAGCGTTGTTGGCACTAGCGGGAGATCCTACAATGAGCAGTTCTTC. Translated, it gives CSVVGTSGRSYNEQFF.

The chain recombines TRBV4-1 with TRBJ1-1, with D unresolved. Germline CDR1 reads MGHRA; CDR2 reads YSYEKL. This CDR3 contains 15 residues. The V end was cut by 0 bases, the J end by 0 bases, with 8 bases between. The DNA of the CDR3 is TGCGCCAGCAGCCAAGAACCGGGCCTGAACACTGAAGCTTTCTTT. It translates to CASSQEPGLNTEAFF.

This clone appeared a single time. V is TRBV5-1 and J is TRBJ2-5; D ambiguous. The CDR3 contains 14 residues. CDR1 and CDR2 (germline): SGHRS, YFSETQ. V shed 4 bases and J shed 4 bases, with 14 bases lying between them. In nucleotides, the CDR3 is TGCGCCAGCAGCCCTAATGGTTCGGGAGAGACCCAGTACTTC. As protein: CASSPNGSGETQYF.

V and J are TRBV7-8 and TRBJ1-5; D uncertain. The CDR3 is 14 amino acids. Germline V gene data show CDR1 as SGHVS and CDR2 as FQNEAQ. With 5 bases removed from V and 3 bases from J, the gap between germline ends came to 11 bases. This CDR3 reads CASSGRINNQPQHF. DNA for the CDR3: TGTGCCAGCAGCGGAAGGATAAACAATCAGCCCCAGCATTTT. The complete variable domain, with remaining parts taken from reference TRBV7-8 and TRBJ1-5, reads GAGVSQSPRYKVAKRGQDVALRCDPISGHVSLFWYQQALGQGPEFLTYFQNEAQLDKSGLPSDRFFAERPEGSVSTLKIQRTQQEDSAVYLCASSGRINNQPQHFGDGTRLSIL.

The rearrangement links TRBV11-2 to TRBJ2-5, with D possibly matching TRBD2 (6 bases). With 1 base removed from V and 4 bases from J, the gap between germline ends came to 16 bases. CDR1 and CDR2 from the germline V gene are SGHAT and FQNNGV. The CDR3 runs 16 residues. CDR3 amino acids: CASSLAGVGVRETQYF. The CDR3 DNA follows: TGTGCCAGCAGCTTAGCGGGGGTAGGGGTCCGAGAGACCCAGTACTTC. The full variable domain, its missing parts supplied by reference TRBV11-2 and TRBJ2-5, is EAGVAQSPRYKIIEKRQSVAFWCNPISGHATLYWYQQILGQGPKLLIQFQNNGVVDDSQLPKDRFSAERLKGVDSTLKIQPAKLEDSAVYLCASSLAGVGVRETQYFGPGTRLLVL.

The chain uses TRBV11-2 and TRBJ2-7; no definite D call. CDR1 and CDR2 from the germline V gene are SGHAT and FQNNGV. This CDR3 comprises 16 residues. V dropped 0 bases and J dropped 0 bases, with 12 bases sitting between them. The CDR3 sequence: CASSLDEPFYSYEQYF. The CDR3 bases are TGTGCCAGCAGCTTAGATGAGCCATTTTACTCCTACGAGCAGTACTTC.

This clone was picked up a small number of times. The gene calls are TRBV9 and TRBJ1-2; 9 bases agree with TRBD1. The J segment lost 10 bases and the V segment lost 0 bases, leaving 4 bases of the junction unmatched. This CDR3 spans 13 amino acids. Germline V gene lookup returns CDR1 SGDLS and CDR2 YYNGEE. CDR3 region: CASSVATGGNYTF. CDR3 nucleotide sequence: TGTGCCAGCAGCGTAGCTACAGGGGGCAACTACACCTTC.

The rearrangement uses TRBV2 and TRBJ2-3; D may be TRBD2 (6 bases). The germline V gene encodes CDR1 SNHLY and CDR2 FYNNEI. The CDR3 loop spans 12 amino acids. V lost 7 bases to trimming and J lost 4 bases, with 9 bases between them. In DNA form, the CDR3 reads TGTGCCAGCACGACTAGGCCAGATACGCAGTATTTT. Translated: CASTTRPDTQYF.

The CDR3 coding sequence is TGTGCCAGCAGCCCTACAGGGGGCAATCAGCCCCAGCATTTT. It encodes CASSPTGGNQPQHF. The chain couples TRBV7-9 to TRBJ1-5; 7 nucleotides match TRBD1. V lost 5 bases and J lost 2; bases outside the gene matches: 3. The CDR3 contains 14 residues. CDR1 SEHNR and CDR2 FQNEAQ come from the germline V gene (reference sequence).

The CDR3 nucleotides are TGTGCCAGCAGTTCCAGGGGGATGAACACTGAAGCTTTCTTT. Its protein product is CASSSRGMNTEAFF. The chain combines TRBV6-5 with TRBJ1-1; 7 nucleotides line up with TRBD1. Germline CDR1 is MNHEY and CDR2 is SVGAGI. V was clipped by 4 bases and J by 0 bases; unmatched bases: 2. This CDR3 contains 14 residues.

This clone was observed at least ten times. The CDR3 nucleotides read TGTGCCAGTAGTAACCTGAACACTGAAGCTTTCTTT. Protein: CASSNLNTEAFF. The chain has TRBV19 and TRBJ1-1; no firm D call. Germline V gene sequence: CDR1 LNHDA, CDR2 SQIVND (reference sequence). CDR3 size: 12 residues. Deletions cut 4 bases from V and 0 bases from J, with 3 bases between.

V is TRBV6-5 and J is TRBJ1-4; tentative D call: TRBD1 (6 bases). Trimming left V 5 bases short and J 6 bases short, with 16 bases between. This CDR3 comprises 15 residues. Germline CDR1 MNHEY, CDR2 SVGAGI. CDR3 in amino acids: CASSPPGAGDEKLFF. The CDR3 nucleotides read TGTGCCAGCAGTCCTCCGGGGGCGGGGGATGAAAAACTGTTTTTT.

Here the CDR3 DNA reads TGTGCCAGCAGTCCCCGGCCAGTGGACATTCAGTACTTC. Amino acids: CASSPRPVDIQYF. The chain uses TRBV12-3 or TRBV12-4 and TRBJ2-4; unclear D gene. The ends were cut back, 5 bases at V and 8 bases at J, with 13 bases in the middle. The CDR3 is 13 residues long.

This clone showed up just once. This chain joins TRBV3-1 (or the pseudogene TRBV3-2) and TRBJ2-7; no reliable D call. CDR1 is LGHDT and CDR2 is YNNKEL in the germline V gene (reference sequence). V lost 4 bases to trimming and J lost 0 bases, with 10 bases between them. The CDR3 contains 14 residues. The CDR3 DNA reads TGTGCCAGCAGCCCGTTCAAGGGCTCCTACGAGCAGTACTTC. Protein: CASSPFKGSYEQYF.

The genes are TRBV10-3 and TRBJ1-5, with no clear D. CDR1 is ENHRY, CDR2 SYGVKD, per germline. The germline V and J ends were trimmed by 3 bases and 4 bases, with 7 bases remaining between them. The CDR3 runs to 13 residues. As DNA, the CDR3 is TGTGCCATCAGTGACAATATTAATCAGCCCCAGCATTTT. It is translated as CAISDNINQPQHF.

The rearrangement joins TRBV24-1 to TRBJ1-1; D is perhaps TRBD1 (5 bases). From germline, CDR1 is KGHDR and CDR2 SFDVKD. This CDR3 is 12 amino acids long. V lost 9 bases and J lost 7, with 14 bases in between. The CDR3 region has the DNA TGTGCCACCGCGGGACCGAGCCTTGAAGCTTTCTTT. The encoded protein is CATAGPSLEAFF.

The rearrangement uses TRBV18 and TRBJ2-1; 12 nucleotides match TRBD1. The CDR3 sequence is 20 residues long. Trimming cost V 4 bases and J 6 bases; bases outside gene matches: 19. Per the germline V gene, CDR1 is KGHSH and CDR2 is LQKENI. CDR3 region: CASSLKGTGGSLAGINEQFF. Here the CDR3 DNA reads TGTGCCAGCTCACTAAAAGGGACAGGGGGCAGCCTAGCGGGCATCAATGAGCAGTTCTTC.

The V call is TRBV27, the J call TRBJ1-3; TRBD1 matches 8 bases. Trimming removed 2 bases from V and 8 bases from J; junction bases left unmatched: 14. This CDR3 has 17 residues. Germline V gene data show CDR1 as MNHEY and CDR2 as SMNVEV (reference sequence). The CDR3 region is CASSLPPRDRSFDTIYF. The CDR3 nucleotides read TGTGCCAGCAGTTTACCACCTCGGGACAGGTCTTTTGACACCATATATTTT.